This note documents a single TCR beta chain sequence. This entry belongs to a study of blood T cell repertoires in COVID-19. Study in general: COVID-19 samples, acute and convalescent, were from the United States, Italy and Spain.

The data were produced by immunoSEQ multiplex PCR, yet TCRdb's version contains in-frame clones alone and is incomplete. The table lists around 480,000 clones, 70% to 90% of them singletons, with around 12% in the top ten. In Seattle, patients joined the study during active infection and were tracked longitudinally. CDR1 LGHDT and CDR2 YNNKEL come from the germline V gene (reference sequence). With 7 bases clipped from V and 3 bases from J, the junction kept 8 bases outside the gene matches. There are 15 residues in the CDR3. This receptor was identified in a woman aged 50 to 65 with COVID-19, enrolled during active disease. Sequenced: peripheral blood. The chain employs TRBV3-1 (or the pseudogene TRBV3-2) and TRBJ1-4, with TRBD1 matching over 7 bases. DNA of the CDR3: TGTGCCAGCACCAAAGTTCAGGGGGCTAATGAAAAACTGTTTTTT. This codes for CASTKVQGANEKLFF.